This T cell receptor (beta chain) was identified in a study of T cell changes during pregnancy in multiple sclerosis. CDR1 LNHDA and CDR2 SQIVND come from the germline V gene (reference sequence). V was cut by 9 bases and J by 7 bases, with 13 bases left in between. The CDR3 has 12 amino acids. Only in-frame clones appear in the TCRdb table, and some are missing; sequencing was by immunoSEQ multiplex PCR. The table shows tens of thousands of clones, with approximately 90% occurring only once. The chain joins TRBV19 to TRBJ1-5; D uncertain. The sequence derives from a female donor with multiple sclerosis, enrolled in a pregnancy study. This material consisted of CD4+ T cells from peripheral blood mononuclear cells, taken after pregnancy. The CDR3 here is CASGPPGQPQHF. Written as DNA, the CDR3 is TGTGCCAGCGGACCCCCGGGGCAGCCCCAGCATTTT.